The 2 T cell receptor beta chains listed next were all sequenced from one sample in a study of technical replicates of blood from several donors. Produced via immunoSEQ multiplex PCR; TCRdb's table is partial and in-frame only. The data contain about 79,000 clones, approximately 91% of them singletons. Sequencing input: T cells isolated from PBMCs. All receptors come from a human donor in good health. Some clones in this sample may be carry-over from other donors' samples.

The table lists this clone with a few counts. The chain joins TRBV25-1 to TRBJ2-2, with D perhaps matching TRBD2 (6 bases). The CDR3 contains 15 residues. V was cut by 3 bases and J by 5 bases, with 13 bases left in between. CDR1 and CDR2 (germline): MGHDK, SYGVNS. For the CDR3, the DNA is TGTGCCAGCAGTGATCGGGCTAGCGATACCGGGGAGCTGTTTTTT. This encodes CASSDRASDTGELFF.

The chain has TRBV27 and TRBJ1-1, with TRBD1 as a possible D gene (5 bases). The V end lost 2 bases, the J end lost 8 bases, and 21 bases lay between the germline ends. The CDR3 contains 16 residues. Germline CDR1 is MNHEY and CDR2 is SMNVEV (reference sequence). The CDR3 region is CASSLTGGLFSLEAFF. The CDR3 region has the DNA TGTGCCAGCAGTTTAACAGGCGGCCTTTTCAGTCTCGAAGCTTTCTTT.